The T cell receptor (beta chain) under discussion was sequenced for a study of blood T cell repertoires in COVID-19. Germline V gene sequence: CDR1 MNHEY, CDR2 SMNVEV (reference sequence). The trim removed 7 bases at V and 6 bases at J, leaving 12 bases unmatched. This CDR3 has 16 residues. The assay was immunoSEQ multiplex PCR, and TCRdb's table has in-frame clones only and misses some. The table records approximately 330,000 clones, 90% of them present only once. Sequenced material: peripheral blood. The chain couples TRBV27 to TRBJ1-6, with 7 bases fitting TRBD1. This clonotype was obtained from a middle-aged woman with COVID-19, enrolled during active disease. Here the CDR3 DNA reads TGTGCCAGCAAGGACCAGGGGGAGATGGGTAATTCACCCCTCCACTTT. Its protein is CASKDQGEMGNSPLHF.